These 19 T cell receptor beta chains were all obtained from the same sample, sequenced in a study of spatial heterogeneity in lung cancer. MiXCR, applied by TCRdb to the 5' RACE reads, yields one record per CDR3 protein. Of some 55,000 distinct CDR3 sequences listed, roughly 5.9% are singletons. Time point described: sample taken at primary tumor resection. Sequencing was performed on PBMCs, taken at surgery. The receptors were gathered from a female donor with early-stage non-small cell lung cancer.

The table lists this clonotype with a few counts. This chain connects TRBV5-4 to TRBJ1-6; D uncertain. V gave up 1 base and J gave up 6 bases, with 8 bases separating them. The germline CDR1 and CDR2 sequences are SGHNT and YYREEE (reference sequence). This CDR3 has 14 amino acids. The CDR3 loop reads CASSLPRINSPLHF. CDR3 nucleotides: TGTGCCAGCAGCTTGCCTAGAATTAATTCACCCCTCCACTTT.

V gene TRBV29-1 combines with J gene TRBJ2-5; D perhaps matches TRBD1 (5 bases). The germline CDR1 and CDR2 sequences are SQVTM and ANQGSEA. Trimming took 6 bases from V and 1 from J, leaving 21 bases between them. This CDR3 has 16 amino acids. The CDR3 protein is CSVAGPLGKPQETQYF. For the CDR3, the DNA is TGCAGCGTCGCAGGGCCCCTGGGGAAGCCCCAAGAGACCCAGTACTTC.

Ten or more counts support this clonotype. The chain carries TRBV4-1 and TRBJ2-1; 8 positions agree with TRBD2. CDR3 length: 17 residues. With 3 bases clipped from V and 1 base from J, the junction kept 8 bases outside the gene matches. Germline assignment: CDR1 MGHRA and CDR2 YSYEKL. CDR3 sequence (DNA): TGCGCCAGCAGCCATCCGGTGCTAGCGGGTTCCTACAATGAGCAGTTCTTC. This translates into CASSHPVLAGSYNEQFF.

This clonotype occurred many times. This CDR3 is CSACPGEGNQPQHF. DNA of the CDR3: TGCAGTGCTTGTCCAGGGGAAGGCAATCAGCCCCAGCATTTT. This sequence joins TRBV20-1 and TRBJ1-5; a possible D gene is TRBD1 (6 bases). With 5 bases removed from V and 2 bases from J, the gap between germline ends came to 13 bases. The CDR3 has 14 amino acids. The germline V gene encodes CDR1 DFQATT and CDR2 SNEGSKA (reference sequence).

This clonotype was detected only a few times. The chain uses TRBV6-6 and TRBJ2-2; no definite D call. The germline V and J ends were trimmed by 7 bases and 3 bases, with 6 bases remaining between them. CDR1 is MNHNY, CDR2 SVGAGI, per germline (reference sequence). The CDR3 has 12 amino acids. The CDR3 region is CASTRDTGELFF. DNA of the CDR3: TGTGCCAGCACTAGGGACACCGGGGAGCTGTTTTTT.

This clonotype showed up many times. V gene TRBV12-3 or TRBV12-4 combines with J gene TRBJ2-1; perhaps TRBD1 as D (6 bases). V was shortened by 7 bases and J by 6 bases, with 16 bases between the two germline ends. This CDR3 is built from 14 residues. The CDR3 protein is CASTTGLSPNEQFF. CDR3 nucleotide sequence: TGTGCCAGCACAACAGGGTTATCGCCCAATGAGCAGTTCTTC.

At least ten counts were recorded for this clonotype. The rearrangement uses TRBV24-1 and TRBJ2-1; 11 nucleotides line up with TRBD1. This CDR3 has 17 residues. The V gene's germline CDR1 is KGHDR and CDR2 SFDVKD. With V trimmed by 4 bases and J by 3 bases, 7 bases remained unmatched. The CDR3 protein is CATSEDRTGGLYNEQFF. CDR3 nucleotides: TGTGCCACCAGTGAGGACCGGACAGGGGGCCTCTACAATGAGCAGTTCTTC.

Notes on this clonotype: A read error is possible here, since a much larger clone lies one base away. The chain couples TRBV28 to TRBJ1-2; D is uncertain. Germline CDR1 is MDHEN and CDR2 is SYDVKM. The CDR3 is 17 amino acids. V was pared by 6 bases and J by 2 bases, with 22 bases between. The CDR3 here is CASRPTLSGEPNYGYTF. The CDR3 DNA reads TGTGCCAGCAGGCCAACCCTCAGCGGGGAACCAAACTATGGCTACACCTTC.

Only a few counts were recorded for this clonotype. The chain uses TRBV19 and TRBJ2-7, with D possibly being TRBD1 (5 bases). The CDR3 sequence is 14 residues long. The germline V gene encodes CDR1 LNHDA and CDR2 SQIVND (reference sequence). V shed 3 bases and J shed 2 bases, with 11 bases lying between them. The CDR3 DNA sequence: TGTGCCAGTAGTATCCCAGGGCTCGCCTACGAGCAGTACTTC. Translating gives CASSIPGLAYEQYF.

This clonotype was seen a handful of times. The chain joins TRBV28 to TRBJ2-5; TRBD1 is a possible D gene (6 bases). Germline assignment: CDR1 MDHEN and CDR2 SYDVKM. V dropped 3 bases and J dropped 5 bases, with 19 bases sitting between them. There are 16 residues in the CDR3. The CDR3 protein is CASSFPLSGARETQYF. As DNA, the CDR3 is TGTGCCAGCAGTTTTCCCCTCTCAGGGGCCAGGGAGACCCAGTACTTC.

This clonotype was counted only a few times. V is TRBV12-3 or TRBV12-4 and J is TRBJ1-3, with TRBD1 matching 7 bases. The CDR3 is 17 amino acids. Trimming at V came to 5 bases and at J to 0 bases, leaving 10 bases not matched to a gene. The CDR3 region has the DNA TGTGCCAGCAGTCCAACGACAGGGATCAGCTCTGGAAACACCATATATTTT. Translated, it gives CASSPTTGISSGNTIYF.

The rearrangement links TRBV7-2 to TRBJ2-3; D perhaps matches TRBD1 (5 bases). This CDR3 comprises 16 residues. CDR1 is SGHTA and CDR2 is FQGNSA in the germline V gene. Trimming left V 4 bases short and J 1 base short, with 15 bases between. DNA for the CDR3: TGTGCCAGCAGCTCCCTTTGGGGCTTGGGCACAGATACGCAGTATTTT. This translates into CASSSLWGLGTDTQYF.

This clonotype was seen ten or more times. The chain joins TRBV7-2 to TRBJ1-6; tentative D call: TRBD1 (6 bases). This CDR3 comprises 15 residues. Germline V gene data show CDR1 as SGHTA and CDR2 as FQGNSA. V lost 4 bases and J 5 bases, leaving 12 bases between the germline ends. The CDR3 protein is CASSSMGADNSPLHF. The CDR3 DNA is TGTGCCAGCAGCTCCATGGGGGCGGATAATTCACCCCTCCACTTT.

This clonotype was picked up many times. The V gene is TRBV27, the J gene TRBJ1-1; D is perhaps TRBD1 (6 bases). Trimming removed 7 bases at V and 1 base at J, with 13 bases between. CDR1 MNHEY and CDR2 SMNVEV come from the germline V gene (reference sequence). The CDR3 extends over 14 amino acids. DNA of the CDR3: TGTGCCAGCAAAGTACAGGGTCGGAACACTGAAGCTTTCTTT. It codes for CASKVQGRNTEAFF.

This chain links TRBV7-2 with TRBJ2-7; 12 bases match TRBD1. Per germline, CDR1 SGHTA and CDR2 FQGNSA. With V trimmed by 5 bases and J by 3 bases, 8 bases remained unmatched. The CDR3 is 16 amino acids. The CDR3 sequence is CASSKSGTGGFYEQYF. CDR3 sequence (DNA): TGTGCCAGCAGCAAAAGCGGGACAGGGGGCTTCTACGAGCAGTACTTC.

The V and J genes are TRBV6-5 and TRBJ2-3; TRBD2 matches at 10 bases. Losses at the gene ends were 2 bases for V and 4 bases for J; bases not matched to a gene: 3. CDR1 and CDR2 from the germline V gene are MNHEY and SVGAGI. The CDR3 runs 15 residues. CDR3 nucleotides: TGTGCCAGCAGTTACACTAGCGGGATCGCAGATACGCAGTATTTT. It encodes CASSYTSGIADTQYF.

This clonotype was seen more than once but under ten times. The chain employs TRBV7-8 and TRBJ2-1; D call uncertain. The CDR3 extends over 14 amino acids. Germline V lookup: CDR1 SGHVS, CDR2 FQNEAQ. Trimming pared 3 bases from V and 0 bases from J, leaving 6 bases between. The DNA of the CDR3 is TGTGCCAGCAGCTTTAGGGACTCCTACAATGAGCAGTTCTTC. Protein: CASSFRDSYNEQFF. The full variable domain, rest sourced from reference TRBV7-8 and TRBJ2-1, is GAGVSQSPRYKVAKRGQDVALRCDPISGHVSLFWYQQALGQGPEFLTYFQNEAQLDKSGLPSDRFFAERPEGSVSTLKIQRTQQEDSAVYLCASSFRDSYNEQFFGPGTRLTVL.

V gene TRBV28 combines with J gene TRBJ2-3; D not certain. This CDR3 comprises 16 residues. Trimming stripped 2 bases from V and 2 bases from J, with 14 bases between. In germline, CDR1 is MDHEN, CDR2 SYDVKM. CDR3 bases: TGTGCCAGCAGTTTAGGGTACAGCAGTTACACAGATACGCAGTATTTT. It translates to CASSLGYSSYTDTQYF.

The chain uses TRBV6-2 or TRBV6-3 and TRBJ2-7; D unresolved. This CDR3 comprises 14 residues. Trimming cost V 0 bases and J 6 bases, with 12 bases left between them. The V gene's germline CDR1 is MNHEY and CDR2 SVGEGT. This chain's CDR3 is CASSYSKSLSEQYF. The CDR3 region has the DNA TGTGCCAGCAGTTACTCGAAGTCCCTCTCCGAGCAGTACTTC.